The 22 T cell receptor beta chains below come from one sample, sequenced in a study of T cell responses to AZD1222 COVID-19 vaccine. Repertoires were generated with immunoSEQ multiplex PCR, while TCRdb's copy carries only in-frame clones and drops some. The repertoire has 110,000 to 150,000 clones, more than 75% of them found once; the top ten carry around 3.1%. Sequencing used peripheral blood, obtained 28 days after the second AZD1222 dose. Receptor source: an adult who received the AZD1222 COVID-19 vaccine.

The table lists this clone with a few counts. J is TRBJ1-5 and V is TRBV30; 10 nucleotides align to TRBD1. CDR3 length: 17 amino acids. V lost 1 base, J lost 4 bases, and 10 bases stayed unmatched. Looked up from germline, CDR1 is GTSNPN and CDR2 is SVGIG (reference sequence). The CDR3 is CAWSALRTGGRNQPQHF. The CDR3, as DNA: TGTGCCTGGAGTGCCCTCCGGACAGGGGGTCGGAATCAGCCCCAGCATTTT.

CDR3 in amino acids: CAWSVSLRGPYNEQFF. The CDR3 coding sequence is TGTGCCTGGAGTGTAAGTTTGCGGGGGCCCTACAATGAGCAGTTCTTC. The chain carries TRBV30 and TRBJ2-1; D may be TRBD2 (7 bases). Germline V gene lookup returns CDR1 GTSNPN and CDR2 SVGIG (reference sequence). Trimming shortened V by 0 bases and J by 2 bases, and 14 bases separated the two germline ends. The CDR3 has 16 residues.

This sequence joins TRBV5-4 and TRBJ2-6, with D possibly matching TRBD1 (5 bases). Germline V gene sequence: CDR1 SGHNT, CDR2 YYREEE (reference sequence). The CDR3 is 17 amino acids. V lost 0 bases and J 1 base, leaving 11 bases between the germline ends. CDR3 residues: CASSLVRGASGANVLTF. Here the CDR3 DNA reads TGTGCCAGCAGCTTGGTTAGGGGCGCGTCTGGGGCCAACGTCCTGACTTTC.

This clone has ten or more counts. The V call is TRBV5-4, the J call TRBJ1-3; D call uncertain. Germline V gene sequence: CDR1 SGHNT, CDR2 YYREEE (reference sequence). The ends were cut back, 5 bases at V and 4 bases at J, with 10 bases in the middle. The CDR3 is made up of 13 amino acids. The CDR3 loop is CASRGPLGNTIYF. CDR3 sequence (DNA): TGTGCCAGCAGAGGACCTCTCGGAAACACCATATATTTT.

The J gene is TRBJ1-5, the V gene TRBV7-2; tentative D call: TRBD1 (5 bases). Trimming removed 3 bases at V and 1 base at J, with 10 bases between. The CDR3 is 15 residues long. Germline-derived CDR1 and CDR2 are SGHTA and FQGNSA. The CDR3 sequence: CASSLQGGSNQPQHF. The CDR3 bases are TGTGCCAGCAGCTTGCAGGGCGGGAGCAATCAGCCCCAGCATTTT.

V and J are TRBV24-1 and TRBJ2-3; 8 bases are shared with TRBD2. CDR1 and CDR2 from the germline V gene are KGHDR and SFDVKD. After removal of 4 bases from V and 5 bases from J, the junction contained 7 bases not matched to a gene. The CDR3 is 15 residues long. The CDR3 DNA reads TGTGCCACCAGTGACCGTGGACTAGCCGGAGATACGCAGTATTTT. Its protein product is CATSDRGLAGDTQYF.

The chain is built from TRBV10-3 and TRBJ1-5, with D possibly matching TRBD1 (6 bases). V lost 10 bases, J lost 1 base, and 17 bases lay in between. The length of the CDR3 is 15 residues. Per germline, CDR1 ENHRY and CDR2 SYGVKD. The CDR3 sequence: CATGEGVGSNQPQHF. As DNA, the CDR3 is TGTGCCACCGGAGAGGGGGTAGGGAGCAATCAGCCCCAGCATTTT.

The V gene is TRBV28, the J gene TRBJ2-4, with no clear D. Trimming took off 3 bases at V and 0 bases at J, with 9 bases between the two ends. The CDR3 is made up of 15 amino acids. CDR1 MDHEN and CDR2 SYDVKM come from the germline V gene. The CDR3 loop is CASSFLSPAKNIQYF. CDR3 in DNA: TGTGCCAGCAGTTTCTTGTCACCAGCCAAAAACATTCAGTACTTC.

The chain recombines TRBV6-5 with TRBJ1-6; weak D call: TRBD1 (6 bases). The V end lost 6 bases, the J end lost 6 bases, and 12 bases lay between the germline ends. CDR1 and CDR2 from the germline V gene are MNHEY and SVGAGI. The CDR3 contains 14 residues. The CDR3 sequence is CASSPGHSNSPLHF. As DNA, the CDR3 is TGTGCCAGCAGCCCGGGACACAGTAATTCACCCCTCCACTTT.

Worth noting for this clone: The junction departs from germline at one end; a sequencing error may be responsible. The chain employs TRBV5-6 and TRBJ1-4; 11 bases agree with TRBD1. Germline CDR1 and CDR2: SGHDT and YYEEEE. The CDR3 consists of 16 residues. CDR3 loop: CARSPGQGVSKGKTVF. As DNA, the CDR3 is TGTGCCAGAAGTCCGGGACAGGGGGTATCGAAAGGAAAAACTGTTTTT.

Concerning this clone itself: Other nucleotide sequences from this sample produce the same CDR3. The CDR3 nucleotides read TGTGCCAGCTCATCGGGTACTGGAAACACCATATATTTT. This translates into CASSSGTGNTIYF. V gene TRBV18 combines with J gene TRBJ1-3; D gene ambiguous. Trimming cost V 5 bases and J 2 bases, with 7 bases left between them. Per the germline V gene, CDR1 is KGHSH and CDR2 is LQKENI. The CDR3 is made up of 13 amino acids.

This clone was found once. The rearrangement joins TRBV7-9 to TRBJ2-2; 8 nucleotides align to TRBD2. V lost 0 bases and J lost 6; bases outside the gene matches: 6. CDR3 length: 16 amino acids. CDR1 and CDR2 from the germline V gene are SEHNR and FQNEAQ (reference sequence). Here the CDR3 reads CASSLAGRGISGELFF. CDR3 coding DNA: TGTGCCAGCAGCTTAGCCGGGAGGGGGATATCCGGGGAGCTGTTTTTT.

The chain has TRBV10-3 and TRBJ1-5; D ambiguous. V was cut by 9 bases and J by 7 bases, with 16 bases left in between. The CDR3 consists of 13 residues. Germline assignment: CDR1 ENHRY and CDR2 SYGVKD. CDR3 sequence reads: CAINAGPGQPQHF. CDR3 DNA: TGTGCCATTAATGCCGGGCCGGGACAGCCCCAGCATTTT.

This chain joins TRBV3-1 (or the pseudogene TRBV3-2) and TRBJ1-3, with D unresolved. This CDR3 spans 14 amino acids. Trimming shortened V by 3 bases and J by 3 bases, and 9 bases separated the two germline ends. The germline CDR1 and CDR2 sequences are LGHDT and YNNKEL (reference sequence). The CDR3 is CASSHSASGNTIYF. The CDR3 DNA is TGTGCCAGCAGCCATTCAGCCAGTGGAAACACCATATATTTT.

Concerning this clone itself: Other DNA sequences from this sample encode an identical CDR3 as well. This rearrangement joins TRBV12-3 or TRBV12-4 to TRBJ1-5; no definite D call. The CDR3 has 13 residues. Trimming removed 3 bases at V and 4 bases at J, with 7 bases between. CDR3 amino acids: CASSLGSNQPQHF. For the CDR3, the DNA is TGTGCCAGCAGTTTGGGCAGTAATCAGCCCCAGCATTTT.

This chain links TRBV27 with TRBJ2-7; 9 bases map to TRBD2. The V segment lost 6 bases and the J segment 7 bases; nucleotides outside the gene matches: 4. The germline gives CDR1 MNHEY, CDR2 SMNVEV (reference sequence). The CDR3 totals 12 residues. This CDR3 is CASRGLAVEQYF. CDR3 coding DNA: TGTGCCAGCAGGGGACTAGCAGTGGAGCAGTACTTC.

The CDR3 sequence is CASSSPGGGNVLTF. Here the CDR3 DNA reads TGTGCCAGCAGTTCACCCGGGGGTGGCAACGTCCTGACTTTC. V and J are TRBV6-6 and TRBJ2-6; a weak D match, TRBD2 (6 bases). CDR1 MNHNY and CDR2 SVGAGI come from the germline V gene (reference sequence). Between the trimmed V and J ends, which lost 4 bases and 9 bases, there was a span of 13 bases. The CDR3 runs to 14 residues.

The chain is built from TRBV9 and TRBJ2-1; 9 bases line up with TRBD1. In germline, CDR1 is SGDLS, CDR2 YYNGEE. J was trimmed by 3 bases and V by 4 bases; bases with no gene match: 8. CDR3 size: 16 residues. CDR3 bases: TGTGCCAGCAGCTTGACCGGGACAGGGAACTACAATGAGCAGTTCTTC. Its translation: CASSLTGTGNYNEQFF.

This rearrangement joins TRBV24-1 to TRBJ1-1; 8 bases align to TRBD1. V lost 3 bases and J lost 2; bases outside the gene matches: 7. The CDR3 extends over 16 amino acids. Germline V CDR1 and CDR2: KGHDR, SFDVKD. The CDR3 region is CATSDNGQGRNTEAFF. The CDR3 DNA reads as TGTGCCACCAGTGATAACGGACAGGGCAGAAACACTGAAGCTTTCTTT.

V gene TRBV18 combines with J gene TRBJ2-3; no firm D call. V was shortened by 5 bases and J by 5 bases, with 8 bases between the two germline ends. The CDR3 totals 12 residues. The germline gives CDR1 KGHSH, CDR2 LQKENI. The CDR3 reads CASSTTGDTQYF. The CDR3, as DNA: TGTGCCAGCTCAACCACTGGAGATACGCAGTATTTT. Supplemented by reference TRBV18 and TRBJ2-3, the full variable domain reads NAGVMQNPRHLVRRRGQEARLRCSPMKGHSHVYWYRQLPEEGLKFMVYLQKENIIDESGMPKERFSAEFPKEGPSILRIQQVVRGDSAAYFCASSTTGDTQYFGPGTRLTVL.

The chain recombines TRBV7-3 with TRBJ2-2; TRBD2 aligns across 10 bases. The CDR3 contains 18 residues. V trimming: 5 bases; J trimming: 4 bases; junction bases outside the gene matches: 13. Germline CDR1 and CDR2: SGHTA and FQGTGA. Written as DNA, the CDR3 is TGTGCCAGCAGCGAGCACGCCCTAGCGGGAGTACGCACCGGGGAGCTGTTTTTT. This codes for CASSEHALAGVRTGELFF.

This clone has more than one count but fewer than ten. The chain couples TRBV6-5 to TRBJ2-7; 14 bases line up with TRBD2. J was trimmed by 6 bases and V by 8 bases; bases with no gene match: 9. The CDR3 is 15 residues long. Germline-derived CDR1 and CDR2 are MNHEY and SVGAGI. The CDR3 spells CASDVPGLAGAEQYF. CDR3 nucleotide sequence: TGTGCCAGCGATGTACCGGGACTAGCGGGAGCCGAGCAGTACTTC.